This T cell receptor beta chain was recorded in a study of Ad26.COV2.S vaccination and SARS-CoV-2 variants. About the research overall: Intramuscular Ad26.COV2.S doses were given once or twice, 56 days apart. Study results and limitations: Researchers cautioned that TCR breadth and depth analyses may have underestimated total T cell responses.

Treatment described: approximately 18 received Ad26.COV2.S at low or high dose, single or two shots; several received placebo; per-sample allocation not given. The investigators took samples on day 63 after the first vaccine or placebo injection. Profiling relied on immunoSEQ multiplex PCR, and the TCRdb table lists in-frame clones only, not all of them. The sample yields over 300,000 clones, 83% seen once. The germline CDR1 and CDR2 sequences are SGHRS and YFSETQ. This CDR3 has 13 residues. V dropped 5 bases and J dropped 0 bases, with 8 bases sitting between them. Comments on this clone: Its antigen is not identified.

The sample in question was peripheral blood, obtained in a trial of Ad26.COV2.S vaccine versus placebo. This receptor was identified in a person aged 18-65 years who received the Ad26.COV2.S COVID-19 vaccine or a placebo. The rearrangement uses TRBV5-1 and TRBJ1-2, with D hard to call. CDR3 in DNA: TGCGCCAGCAGTTTTACAGCTAACTATGGCTACACCTTC. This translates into CASSFTANYGYTF.